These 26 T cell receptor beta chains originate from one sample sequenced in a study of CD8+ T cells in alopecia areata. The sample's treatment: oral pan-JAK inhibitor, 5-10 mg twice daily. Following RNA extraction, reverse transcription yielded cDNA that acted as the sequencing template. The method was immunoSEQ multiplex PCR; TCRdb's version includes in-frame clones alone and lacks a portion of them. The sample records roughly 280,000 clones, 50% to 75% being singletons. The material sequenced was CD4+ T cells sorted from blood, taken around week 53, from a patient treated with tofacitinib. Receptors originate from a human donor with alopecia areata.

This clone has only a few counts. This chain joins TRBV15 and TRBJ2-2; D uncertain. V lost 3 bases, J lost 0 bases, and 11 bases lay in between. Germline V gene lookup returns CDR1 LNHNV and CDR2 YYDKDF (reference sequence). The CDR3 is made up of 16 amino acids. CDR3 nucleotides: TGTGCCACCAGCAGGGCAGTTGCCTCGAACACCGGGGAGCTGTTTTTT. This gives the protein CATSRAVASNTGELFF.

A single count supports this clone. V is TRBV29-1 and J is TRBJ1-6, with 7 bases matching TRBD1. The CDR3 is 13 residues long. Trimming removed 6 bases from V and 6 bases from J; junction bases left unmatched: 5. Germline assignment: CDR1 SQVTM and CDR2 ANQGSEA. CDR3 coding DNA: TGCAGCGTCAGGGACAGTTTTAATTCACCCCTCCACTTT. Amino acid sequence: CSVRDSFNSPLHF.

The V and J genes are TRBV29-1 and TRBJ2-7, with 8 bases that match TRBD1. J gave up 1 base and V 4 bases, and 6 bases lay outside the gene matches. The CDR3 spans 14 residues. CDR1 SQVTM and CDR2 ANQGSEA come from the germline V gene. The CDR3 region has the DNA TGCAGCGTTGTTTGGACAGGGCGTTCCTACGAGCAGTACTTC. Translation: CSVVWTGRSYEQYF.

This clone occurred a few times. In DNA, the CDR3 is TGTGCCATCAGCACCGGGGCAGGATTCGGCAACGAGCAGTACTTC. The encoded protein is CAISTGAGFGNEQYF. The V call is TRBV10-3, the J call TRBJ2-7, with D possibly called TRBD1 or TRBD2 (5 bases each). The CDR3 contains 15 residues. V was trimmed by 6 bases and J by 5 bases, leaving 20 bases between them. CDR1 and CDR2 from the germline V gene are ENHRY and SYGVKD.

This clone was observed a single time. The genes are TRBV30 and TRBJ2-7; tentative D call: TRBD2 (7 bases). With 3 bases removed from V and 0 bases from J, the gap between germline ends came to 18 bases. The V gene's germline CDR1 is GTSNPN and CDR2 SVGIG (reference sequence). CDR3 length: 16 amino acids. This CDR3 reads CAWRGGGVLPSYEQYF. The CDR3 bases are TGTGCCTGGAGAGGGGGGGGCGTCCTACCCTCCTACGAGCAGTACTTC. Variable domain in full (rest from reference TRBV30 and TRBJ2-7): SQTIHQWPATLVQPVGSPLSLECTVEGTSNPNLYWYRQAAGRGLQLLFYSVGIGQISSEVPQNLSASRPQDRQFILSSKKLLLSDSGFYLCAWRGGGVLPSYEQYFGPGTRLTVT.

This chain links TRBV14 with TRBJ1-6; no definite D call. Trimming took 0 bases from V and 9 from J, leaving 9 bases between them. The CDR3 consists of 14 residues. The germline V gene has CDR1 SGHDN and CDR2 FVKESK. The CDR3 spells CASSQDPGGSPLHF. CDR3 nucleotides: TGTGCCAGCAGCCAAGACCCAGGCGGTTCACCCCTCCACTTT.

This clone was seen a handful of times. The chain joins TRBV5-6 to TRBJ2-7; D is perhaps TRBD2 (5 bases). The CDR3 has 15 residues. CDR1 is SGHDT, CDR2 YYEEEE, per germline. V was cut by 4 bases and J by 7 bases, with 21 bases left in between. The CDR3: CASSPLLSAPREQYF. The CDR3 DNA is TGTGCCAGCAGCCCCCTACTTAGCGCTCCGCGGGAGCAGTACTTC.

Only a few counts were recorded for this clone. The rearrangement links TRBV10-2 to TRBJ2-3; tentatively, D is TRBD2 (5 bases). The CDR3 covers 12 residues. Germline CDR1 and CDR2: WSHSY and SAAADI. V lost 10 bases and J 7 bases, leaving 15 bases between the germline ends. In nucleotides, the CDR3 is TGCGCCACCGCCGGACTCGGAAATACGCAGTATTTT. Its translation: CATAGLGNTQYF.

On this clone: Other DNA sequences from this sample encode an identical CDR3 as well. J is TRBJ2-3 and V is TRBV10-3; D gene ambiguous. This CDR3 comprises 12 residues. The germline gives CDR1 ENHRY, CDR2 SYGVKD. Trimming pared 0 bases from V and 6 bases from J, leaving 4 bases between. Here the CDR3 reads CAISESRDTQYF. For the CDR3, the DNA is TGTGCCATCAGTGAGTCGAGGGATACGCAGTATTTT.

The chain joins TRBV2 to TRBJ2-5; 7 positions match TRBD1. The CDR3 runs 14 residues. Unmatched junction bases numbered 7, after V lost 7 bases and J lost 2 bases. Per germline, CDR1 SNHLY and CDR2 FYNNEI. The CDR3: CASIRTGGQETQYF. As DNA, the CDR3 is TGTGCCAGCATCCGGACAGGCGGTCAAGAGACCCAGTACTTC.

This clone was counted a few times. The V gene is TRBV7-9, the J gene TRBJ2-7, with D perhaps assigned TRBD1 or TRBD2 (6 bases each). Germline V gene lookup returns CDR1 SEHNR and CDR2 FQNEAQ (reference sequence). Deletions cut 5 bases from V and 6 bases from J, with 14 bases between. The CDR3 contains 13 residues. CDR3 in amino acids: CASSPWGAGEQYF. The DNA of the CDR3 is TGTGCCAGCAGCCCCTGGGGGGCTGGCGAGCAGTACTTC. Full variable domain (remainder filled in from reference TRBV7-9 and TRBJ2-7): DTGVSQNPRHKITKRGQNVTFRCDPISEHNRLYWYRQTLGQGPEFLTYFQNEAQLEKSRLLSDRFSAERPKGSFSTLEIQRTEQGDSAMYLCASSPWGAGEQYFGPGTRLTVT.

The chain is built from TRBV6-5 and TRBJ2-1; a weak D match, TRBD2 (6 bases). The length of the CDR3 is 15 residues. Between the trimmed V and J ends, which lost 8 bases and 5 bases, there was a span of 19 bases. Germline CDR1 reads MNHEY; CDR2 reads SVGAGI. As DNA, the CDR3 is TGTGCCAGCCAGGGAAGGAGGGGATCTCACAATGAGCAGTTCTTC. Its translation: CASQGRRGSHNEQFF.

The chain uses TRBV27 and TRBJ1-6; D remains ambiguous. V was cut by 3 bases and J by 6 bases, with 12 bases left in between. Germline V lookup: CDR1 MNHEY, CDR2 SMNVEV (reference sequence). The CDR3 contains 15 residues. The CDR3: CASSLARAFNSPLHF. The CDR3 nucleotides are TGTGCCAGCAGTTTGGCCCGGGCCTTTAATTCACCCCTCCACTTT.

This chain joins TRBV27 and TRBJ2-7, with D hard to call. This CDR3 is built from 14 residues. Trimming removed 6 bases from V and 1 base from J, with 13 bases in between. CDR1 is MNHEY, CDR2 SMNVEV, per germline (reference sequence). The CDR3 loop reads CASRVGSSSYEQYF. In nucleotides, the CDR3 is TGTGCCAGCAGGGTAGGGTCGAGTTCCTACGAGCAGTACTTC.

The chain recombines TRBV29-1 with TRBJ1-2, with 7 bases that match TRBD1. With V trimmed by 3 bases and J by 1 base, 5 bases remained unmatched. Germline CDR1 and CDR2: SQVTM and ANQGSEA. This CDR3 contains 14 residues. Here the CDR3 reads CSVEDRTGNYGYTF. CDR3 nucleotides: TGCAGCGTTGAGGACAGGACGGGTAACTATGGCTACACCTTC.

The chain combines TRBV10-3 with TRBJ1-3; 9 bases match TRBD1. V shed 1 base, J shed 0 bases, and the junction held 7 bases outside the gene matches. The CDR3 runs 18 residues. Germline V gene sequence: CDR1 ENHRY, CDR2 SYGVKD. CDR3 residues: CAISEFRDRDFSGNTIYF. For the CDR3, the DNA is TGTGCCATCAGTGAGTTCCGGGACAGGGATTTCTCTGGAAACACCATATATTTT.

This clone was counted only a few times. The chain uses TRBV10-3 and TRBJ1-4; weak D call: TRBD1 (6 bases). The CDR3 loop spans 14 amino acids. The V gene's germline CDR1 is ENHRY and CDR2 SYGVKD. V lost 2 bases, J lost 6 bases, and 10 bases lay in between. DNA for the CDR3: TGTGCCATCAGTGAGAACAGGGCGGATGAAAAACTGTTTTTT. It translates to CAISENRADEKLFF.

The CDR3: CASSQGTGTSGGNEQFF. The DNA for the CDR3 is TGTGCCAGCAGCCAAGGAACCGGGACTAGCGGGGGGAATGAGCAGTTCTTC. The chain joins TRBV4-2 to TRBJ2-1; TRBD2 matches at 15 bases. Trimming at V came to 1 base and at J to 7 bases, leaving 5 bases not matched to a gene. CDR1 is LGHNA and CDR2 is YNFKEQ in the germline V gene. The CDR3 sequence is 17 residues long.

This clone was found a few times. The CDR3 is CAWIWTGGSGELFF. Here the CDR3 DNA reads TGTGCCTGGATTTGGACAGGCGGTTCCGGGGAGCTGTTTTTT. The genes are TRBV30 and TRBJ2-2; 7 nucleotides line up with TRBD1. The CDR3 runs 14 residues. Germline-derived CDR1 and CDR2 are GTSNPN and SVGIG (reference sequence). Losses at the gene ends were 4 bases for V and 6 bases for J; bases not matched to a gene: 8.

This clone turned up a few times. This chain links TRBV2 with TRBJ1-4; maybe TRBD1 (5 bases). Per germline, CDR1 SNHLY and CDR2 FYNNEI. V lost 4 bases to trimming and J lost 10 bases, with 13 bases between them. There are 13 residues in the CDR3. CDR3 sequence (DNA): TGTGCCAGCAGTGGAGAAAGACAGACAAAACTGTTTTTT. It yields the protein CASSGERQTKLFF.

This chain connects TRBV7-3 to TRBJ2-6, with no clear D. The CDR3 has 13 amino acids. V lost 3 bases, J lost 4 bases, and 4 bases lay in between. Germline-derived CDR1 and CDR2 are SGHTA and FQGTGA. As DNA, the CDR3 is TGTGCCAGCAGCTTGGGCGGGGCCAACGTCCTGACTTTC. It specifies CASSLGGANVLTF.

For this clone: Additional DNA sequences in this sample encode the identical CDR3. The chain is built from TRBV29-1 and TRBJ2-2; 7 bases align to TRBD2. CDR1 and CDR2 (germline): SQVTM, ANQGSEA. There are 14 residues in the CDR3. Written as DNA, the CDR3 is TGCAGTGTGGGGAGGGGACGGAACACCGGGGAGCTGTTTTTT. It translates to CSVGRGRNTGELFF.

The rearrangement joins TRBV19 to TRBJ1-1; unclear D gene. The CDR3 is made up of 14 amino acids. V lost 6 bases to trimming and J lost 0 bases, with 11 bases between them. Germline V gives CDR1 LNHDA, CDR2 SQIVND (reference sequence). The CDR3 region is CASRGSVVNTEAFF. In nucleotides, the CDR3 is TGTGCCAGTAGGGGTTCGGTTGTGAACACTGAAGCTTTCTTT.

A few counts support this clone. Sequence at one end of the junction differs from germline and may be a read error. The CDR3 protein is CASSRRGTGSYQPQHF. CDR3 in DNA: TGTGCCAGCAGCAGGAGAGGGACAGGGAGCTATCAACCCCAGCATTTT. The chain recombines TRBV7-2 with TRBJ1-5; 9 positions agree with TRBD1. The CDR3 sequence is 16 residues long. Germline V gene data show CDR1 as SGHTA and CDR2 as FQGNSA.

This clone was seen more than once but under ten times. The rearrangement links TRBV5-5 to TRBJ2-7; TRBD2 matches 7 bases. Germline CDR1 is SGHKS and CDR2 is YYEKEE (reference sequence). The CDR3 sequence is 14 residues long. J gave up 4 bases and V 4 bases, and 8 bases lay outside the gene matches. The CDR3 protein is CASSRGRGYYEQYF. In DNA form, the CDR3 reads TGTGCCAGCAGCCGAGGGAGGGGCTATTACGAGCAGTACTTC.

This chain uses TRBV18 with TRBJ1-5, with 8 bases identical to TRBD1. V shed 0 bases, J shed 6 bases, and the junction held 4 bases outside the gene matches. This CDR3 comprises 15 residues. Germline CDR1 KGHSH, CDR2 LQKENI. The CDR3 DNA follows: TGTGCCAGCTCACCACCTGACAGGGGCCGTCAGCCCCAGCATTTT. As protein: CASSPPDRGRQPQHF.